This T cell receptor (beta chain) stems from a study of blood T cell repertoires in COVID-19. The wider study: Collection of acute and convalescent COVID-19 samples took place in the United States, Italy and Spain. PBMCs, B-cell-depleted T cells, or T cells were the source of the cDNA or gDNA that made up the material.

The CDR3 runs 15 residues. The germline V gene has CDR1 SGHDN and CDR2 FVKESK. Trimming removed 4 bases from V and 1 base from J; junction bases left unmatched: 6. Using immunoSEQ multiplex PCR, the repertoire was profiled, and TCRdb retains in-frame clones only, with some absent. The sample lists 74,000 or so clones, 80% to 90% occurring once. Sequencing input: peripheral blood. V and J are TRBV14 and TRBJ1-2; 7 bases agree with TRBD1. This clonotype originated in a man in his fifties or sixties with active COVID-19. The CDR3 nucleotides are TGTGCCAGCAGCCGCCGGGACAGACTTAACTATGGCTACACCTTC. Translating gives CASSRRDRLNYGYTF.